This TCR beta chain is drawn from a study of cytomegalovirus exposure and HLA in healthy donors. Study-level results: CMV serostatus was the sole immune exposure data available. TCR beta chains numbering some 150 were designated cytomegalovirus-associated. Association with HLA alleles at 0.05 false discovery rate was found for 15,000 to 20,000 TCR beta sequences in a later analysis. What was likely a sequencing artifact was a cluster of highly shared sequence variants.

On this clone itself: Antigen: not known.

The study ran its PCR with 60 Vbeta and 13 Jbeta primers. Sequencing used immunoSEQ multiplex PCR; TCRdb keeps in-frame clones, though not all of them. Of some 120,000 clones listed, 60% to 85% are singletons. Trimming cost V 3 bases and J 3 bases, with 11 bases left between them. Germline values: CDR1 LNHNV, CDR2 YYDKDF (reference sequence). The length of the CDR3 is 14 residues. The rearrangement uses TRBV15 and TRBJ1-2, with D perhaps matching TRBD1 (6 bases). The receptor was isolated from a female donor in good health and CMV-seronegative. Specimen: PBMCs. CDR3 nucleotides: TGTGCCACCAGCAGCCGAGCAGGGGACTATGGCTACACCTTC. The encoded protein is CATSSRAGDYGYTF.